Given below is one T cell receptor (beta chain) in context. The data were obtained in a study of blood T cell repertoires in COVID-19. Study-wide background: Donors in the United States, Italy and Spain gave samples during acute or convalescent COVID-19. PBMCs, B-cell-depleted T cells, or T cells provided the cDNA or gDNA that made up the material.

Germline CDR1 is SGHRS and CDR2 is YFSETQ. The V segment lost 5 bases and the J segment 0 bases; nucleotides outside the gene matches: 7. This CDR3 is built from 16 residues. TCRdb's table, derived via immunoSEQ multiplex PCR, lists solely in-frame clones and lacks some. The sample includes about 240,000 clones, about 80% of them seen just once. The chain combines TRBV5-1 with TRBJ2-7; TRBD1 matches 11 bases. This clonotype was sampled from a woman of 80 years or more with acute or convalescent COVID-19. The sequencing input was peripheral blood. The CDR3 region is CASSQSGTGGSYEQYF. CDR3 DNA sequence: TGCGCCAGCAGTCAGTCCGGGACAGGGGGCTCCTACGAGCAGTACTTC.